These T cell receptor beta chains were read from a single sample in a study of T cells in localized non-small cell lung cancer. TCRdb's copy holds only in-frame clones and misses some; the assay was immunoSEQ multiplex PCR. The sample records around 15,000 clones, about 89% being singletons. The specimen comprised peripheral blood, sampled before any cancer treatment. These receptors all come from a female donor older than 55 with stage III squamous cell lung carcinoma. Each CDR3 is given with its conserved first and last residue.

V gene	J gene	CDR3 protein
TRBV19	TRBJ2-5	CASSMGQQETQYF
TRBV2	TRBJ2-1	CASSEQVNEQFF
TRBV9	TRBJ2-7	CASSVGRKAVSYEQYF
TRBV2	TRBJ2-7	CASSEVSVGEQYF
TRBV28	TRBJ1-1	CASSRRGQGNTEAFF
TRBV5-4	TRBJ1-2	CASSFEGGDGYTF
TRBV29-1	TRBJ1-1	CSVVVGQADTEAFF
TRBV5-1	TRBJ2-2	CASSRLFANTGELFF
TRBV23-1	TRBJ2-7	CASSQSGRGRGQYF
TRBV9	TRBJ2-3	CASSYEGGTDTQYF
TRBV11-2	TRBJ2-5	CASSLGGGARETQYF
TRBV7-9	TRBJ2-7	CASSLGGQGSVISYEQYF
TRBV5-8	TRBJ1-5	CASSSVGHWNQPQHF
TRBV10-3	TRBJ2-1	CAINSGGSPNEQFF
TRBV6-1	TRBJ2-7	CASSDFGRGDHYEQYF
TRBV6-1	TRBJ2-2	CASNRAFTGELFF
TRBV7-9	TRBJ1-1	CASSRDRSVGDTEAFF
TRBV6-5	TRBJ1-2	CASSYSGGTDENGYTF
TRBV14	TRBJ1-6	CASSRDRGESSYNSPLHF
TRBV5-8	TRBJ1-4	CASSPIGSWGGEKLFF
TRBV28	TRBJ2-7	CASRPSGTAGEQYF
TRBV27	TRBJ2-3	CASTLSFDRKSTDTQYF
TRBV6-1	TRBJ1-5	CASTGRVSNQPQHF
TRBV5-6	TRBJ2-1	CASSQTDLRYNEQFF
TRBV5-1	TRBJ2-1	CASSWTSGALNEQFF
TRBV25-1	TRBJ2-7	CASSIQGQIYEQYF
TRBV15	TRBJ2-7	CATNPFGLAFREQYF
TRBV28	TRBJ2-6	CASSLYGTGALSGANVLTF
TRBV4-1	TRBJ2-1	CASSQDHGLAGGYNEQFF
TRBV7-6	TRBJ2-5	CASSLGIGGQETQYF
TRBV5-5	TRBJ2-7	CASSSRLAGSYEQYF
TRBV29-1	TRBJ1-4	CSVARGNANEKLFF
TRBV19	TRBJ1-5	CASSSQVYSNQPQHF
TRBV6-6	TRBJ1-5	CASSYRQEGSNQPQHF
TRBV10-2	TRBJ2-2	CASSVRGQGIYGELFF
TRBV7-9	TRBJ1-3	CAIPSGPIYSGNTIYF
TRBV5-5	TRBJ2-1	CASSLNYNEQFF
TRBV5-1	TRBJ1-1	CASSSYTINTEAFF
TRBV4-1	TRBJ1-2	CASSQGGGGTNYGYTF
TRBV25-1	TRBJ2-1	CASSGGRGGNEQFF
TRBV6-1	TRBJ2-3	CASSETLAITDTQYF
TRBV5-2	TRBJ1-2	CASNRGRVRKTYGYTF
TRBV30	TRBJ1-4	CACTGASDNEKLFF
TRBV28	TRBJ1-1	CASRPRQGRFEAFF
TRBV10-3	TRBJ2-5	CAISGLAEETQYF
TRBV9	TRBJ2-2	CASSVATGHNTGELFF
TRBV19	TRBJ2-7	CASSMGVHEQYF
TRBV7-3	TRBJ2-7	CASSLEGTPTPYEQYF
TRBV6-1	TRBJ2-5	CASIWGQRGETQYF
TRBV14	TRBJ2-1	CASSQVPWTSGRAEYNEQFF
TRBV7-9	TRBJ1-5	CASSLSRENQPQHF
TRBV5-1	TRBJ2-1	CASGKRGDNEQFF
TRBV7-2	TRBJ2-7	CASSLDHEALEQYF
TRBV7-9	TRBJ2-1	CASSTPELAGGYNEQFF
TRBV6-1	TRBJ2-5	CASRAGRQETQYF
TRBV5-1	TRBJ1-1	CASSPIGGGPEAFF
TRBV27	TRBJ2-7	CASSFRQADEQYF
TRBV11-1	TRBJ2-3	CASSSRTRTSTDTQYF
TRBV27	TRBJ1-5	CAAGVGDQPQHF